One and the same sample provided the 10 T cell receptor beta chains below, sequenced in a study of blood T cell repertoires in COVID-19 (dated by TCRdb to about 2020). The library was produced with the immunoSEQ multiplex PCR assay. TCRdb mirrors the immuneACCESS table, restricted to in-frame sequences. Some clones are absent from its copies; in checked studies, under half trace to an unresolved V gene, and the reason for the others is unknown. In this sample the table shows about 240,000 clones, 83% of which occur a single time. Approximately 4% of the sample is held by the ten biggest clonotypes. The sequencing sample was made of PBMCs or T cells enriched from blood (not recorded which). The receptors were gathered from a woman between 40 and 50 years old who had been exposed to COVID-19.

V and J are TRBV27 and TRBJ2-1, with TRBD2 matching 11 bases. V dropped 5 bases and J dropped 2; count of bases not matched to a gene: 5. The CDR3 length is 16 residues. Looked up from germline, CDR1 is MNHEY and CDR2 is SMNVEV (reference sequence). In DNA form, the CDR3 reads TGTGCCAGCAGTATCGCTAGCGGGGGGCCCTACAATGAGCAGTTCTTC. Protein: CASSIASGGPYNEQFF.

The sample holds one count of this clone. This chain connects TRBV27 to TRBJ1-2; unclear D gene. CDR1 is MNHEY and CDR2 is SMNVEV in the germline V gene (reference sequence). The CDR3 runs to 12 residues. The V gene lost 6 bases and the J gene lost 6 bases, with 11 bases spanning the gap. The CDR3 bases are TGTGCCAGCAGCGGAGTAGGAGATGGCTACACCTTC. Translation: CASSGVGDGYTF.

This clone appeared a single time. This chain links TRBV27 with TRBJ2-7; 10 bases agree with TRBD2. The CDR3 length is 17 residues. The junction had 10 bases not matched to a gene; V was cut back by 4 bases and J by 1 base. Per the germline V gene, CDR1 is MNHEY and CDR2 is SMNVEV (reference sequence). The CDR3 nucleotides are TGTGCCAGCAGTTCAAGCAGCGGGGGGGCGTTATCCTACGAGCAGTACTTC. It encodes CASSSSSGGALSYEQYF.

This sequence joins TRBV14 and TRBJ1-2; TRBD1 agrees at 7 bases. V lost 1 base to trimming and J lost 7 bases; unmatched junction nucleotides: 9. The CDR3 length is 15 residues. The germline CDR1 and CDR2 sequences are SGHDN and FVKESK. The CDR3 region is CASSQVGQGVGGYTF. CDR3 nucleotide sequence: TGTGCCAGCAGCCAAGTGGGCCAGGGGGTTGGTGGCTACACCTTC.

The CDR3 nucleotides are TGTGCCAGCAGCCCACCGGTGCCCCTCTATGGCTACACCTTC. It yields the protein CASSPPVPLYGYTF. This chain uses TRBV7-3 with TRBJ1-2; D gene ambiguous. The CDR3 extends over 14 amino acids. Looked up from germline, CDR1 is SGHTA and CDR2 is FQGTGA. V was shortened by 5 bases and J by 4 bases, with 14 bases between the two germline ends.

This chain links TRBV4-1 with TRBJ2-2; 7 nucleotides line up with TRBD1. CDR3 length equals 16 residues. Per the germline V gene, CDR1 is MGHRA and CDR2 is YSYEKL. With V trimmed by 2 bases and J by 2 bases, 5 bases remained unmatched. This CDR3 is CASSQRQGFNTGELFF. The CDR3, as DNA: TGCGCCAGCAGCCAACGACAGGGCTTTAACACCGGGGAGCTGTTTTTT.

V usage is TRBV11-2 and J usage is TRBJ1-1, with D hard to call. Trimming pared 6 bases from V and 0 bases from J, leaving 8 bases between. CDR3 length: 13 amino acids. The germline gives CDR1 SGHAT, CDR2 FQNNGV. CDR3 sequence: CASSFAVNTEAFF. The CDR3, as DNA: TGTGCCAGCAGTTTCGCGGTGAACACTGAAGCTTTCTTT.

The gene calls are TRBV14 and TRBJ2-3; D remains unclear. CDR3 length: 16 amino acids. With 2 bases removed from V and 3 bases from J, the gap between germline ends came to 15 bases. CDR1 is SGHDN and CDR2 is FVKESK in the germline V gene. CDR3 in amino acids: CASSQPAYGFTDTQYF. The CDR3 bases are TGTGCCAGCAGCCAACCGGCGTACGGGTTTACAGATACGCAGTATTTT.

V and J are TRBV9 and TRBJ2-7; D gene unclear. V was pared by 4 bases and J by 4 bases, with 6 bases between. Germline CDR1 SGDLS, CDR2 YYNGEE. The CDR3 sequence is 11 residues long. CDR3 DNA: TGTGCCAGCAGCCCCCATTACGAGCAGTACTTC. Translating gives CASSPHYEQYF. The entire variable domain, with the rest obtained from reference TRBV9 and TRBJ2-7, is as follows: DSGVTQTPKHLITATGQRVTLRCSPRSGDLSVYWYQQSLDQGLQFLIQYYNGEERAKGNILERFSAQQFPDLHSELNLSSLELGDSALYFCASSPHYEQYFGPGTRLTVT.

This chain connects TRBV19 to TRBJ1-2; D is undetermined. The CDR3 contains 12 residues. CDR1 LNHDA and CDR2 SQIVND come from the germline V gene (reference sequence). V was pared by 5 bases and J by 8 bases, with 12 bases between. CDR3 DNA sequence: TGTGCCAGTAGTTCCTCCCCCGTGGGCTACACCTTC. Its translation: CASSSSPVGYTF.